Following are 14 T cell receptor beta chains from one sample sequenced in a study of CD8 T cells in Susac syndrome. Random hexamers primed reverse transcription of about 0.5 to 1 ug RNA. One entry per CDR3 protein, called by TCRdb with MiXCR from the immunoSEQ multiplex PCR reads. The sample carries 250,000 to 300,000 distinct CDR3 sequences, 65% to 90% recorded once. Sequenced input: CD8+ T cells from PBMCs. These receptors came from a human donor with multiple sclerosis.

This rearrangement joins TRBV5-1 to TRBJ2-3, with 8 positions matching TRBD2. The J segment lost 2 bases and the V segment lost 0 bases, leaving 5 bases of the junction unmatched. The CDR3 has 16 residues. Germline CDR1 reads SGHRS; CDR2 reads YFSETQ. CDR3: CASSLGALADTDTQYF. The CDR3 region has the DNA TGCGCCAGCAGCTTGGGGGCACTAGCGGACACAGATACGCAGTATTTT.

The gene calls are TRBV12-5 and TRBJ2-1; 10 nucleotides agree with TRBD2. This CDR3 has 16 amino acids. After removal of 8 bases from V and 1 base from J, the junction contained 8 bases not matched to a gene. Germline lookup yields CDR1 LGHNT and CDR2 FRNRAP. CDR3 sequence (DNA): TGTGCTAGTTCCACTGTAGCGGGGGGTTCCTACAATGAGCAGTTCTTC. Translation gives CASSTVAGGSYNEQFF.

The gene calls are TRBV7-2 and TRBJ2-1, with D unresolved. V lost 1 base, J lost 0 bases, and 10 bases lay in between. The CDR3 is 16 amino acids. Germline loops: CDR1 SGHTA, CDR2 FQGNSA. The CDR3 here is CASSLGLAPSYNEQFF. Here the CDR3 DNA reads TGTGCCAGCAGCTTAGGTTTAGCCCCCTCCTACAATGAGCAGTTCTTC. Drawing the rest from reference TRBV7-2 and TRBJ2-1, the complete variable domain is GAGVSQSPSNKVTEKGKDVELRCDPISGHTALYWYRQSLGQGLEFLIYFQGNSAPDKSGLPSDRFSAERTGGSVSTLTIQRTQQEDSAVYLCASSLGLAPSYNEQFFGPGTRLTVL.

The chain combines TRBV7-9 with TRBJ1-4, with D unresolved. Germline V gene lookup returns CDR1 SEHNR and CDR2 FQNEAQ (reference sequence). This CDR3 spans 15 amino acids. Trimming took off 2 bases at V and 4 bases at J, with 11 bases between the two ends. The CDR3 nucleotides are TGTGCCAGCAGCTTATTCTTAGAGGATAATGAAAAACTGTTTTTT. Translating it yields CASSLFLEDNEKLFF.

The chain is built from TRBV30 and TRBJ2-2; 8 bases line up with TRBD1. The CDR3 consists of 13 residues. Trimming at V came to 5 bases and at J to 4 bases, leaving 3 bases not matched to a gene. The germline V gene has CDR1 GTSNPN and CDR2 SVGIG (reference sequence). CDR3: CAWGQGSTGELFF. CDR3 nucleotides: TGTGCCTGGGGACAGGGAAGCACCGGGGAGCTGTTTTTT.

This chain uses TRBV12-3 or TRBV12-4 with TRBJ2-3; tentatively, D is TRBD1 (5 bases). Between the trimmed V and J ends, which lost 6 bases and 6 bases, there was a span of 13 bases. CDR3 length: 13 residues. The chain's CDR3 is CASSPQGVDTQYF. CDR3 DNA sequence: TGTGCCAGCAGCCCTCAGGGTGTGGATACGCAGTATTTT.

This chain joins TRBV24-1 and TRBJ2-7, with D uncertain. V was pared by 2 bases and J by 5 bases, with 6 bases between. The germline gives CDR1 KGHDR, CDR2 SFDVKD. The CDR3 runs to 12 residues. The CDR3 sequence: CATSDWGNEQYF. CDR3 sequence (DNA): TGTGCCACCAGTGATTGGGGTAACGAGCAGTACTTC.

The genes are TRBV4-3 and TRBJ1-1, with TRBD1 matching 8 bases. The CDR3 totals 14 residues. Germline lookup yields CDR1 LGHNA and CDR2 YSLEER. The V and J ends lost 4 bases and 5 bases, in that order; junction bases with no gene match: 6. The CDR3 spells CASSRLQGGTEAFF. The CDR3 DNA sequence: TGCGCCAGCAGCCGATTACAGGGGGGGACTGAAGCTTTCTTT.

The genes are TRBV28 and TRBJ1-1; 7 positions match TRBD1. The CDR3 is 15 residues long. The J segment lost 4 bases and the V segment lost 3 bases, leaving 8 bases of the junction unmatched. Germline values: CDR1 MDHEN, CDR2 SYDVKM. CDR3 sequence: CASSFFPTGSTEAFF. The CDR3 DNA follows: TGTGCCAGCAGTTTTTTTCCGACAGGGTCCACTGAAGCTTTCTTT.

This clonotype was detected once. The chain combines TRBV28 with TRBJ2-5; D unclear. Germline V gives CDR1 MDHEN, CDR2 SYDVKM. The germline V and J ends were trimmed by 3 bases and 5 bases, with 10 bases remaining between them. CDR3 length: 13 residues. CDR3 residues: CASSFLLGETQYF. CDR3 in DNA: TGTGCCAGCAGTTTCTTGCTAGGGGAGACCCAGTACTTC. Together with reference TRBV28 and TRBJ2-5, the CDR3 gives the full variable domain: DVKVTQSSRYLVKRTGEKVFLECVQDMDHENMFWYRQDPGLGLRLIYFSYDVKMKEKGDIPEGYSVSREKKERFSLILESASTNQTSMYLCASSFLLGETQYFGPGTRLLVL.

The chain combines TRBV7-9 with TRBJ1-5; D gene uncertain. Looked up from germline, CDR1 is SEHNR and CDR2 is FQNEAQ (reference sequence). V shed 0 bases and J shed 7 bases, with 10 bases lying between them. The length of the CDR3 is 14 residues. CDR3 protein: CASSLAGPAQPQHF. For the CDR3, the DNA is TGTGCCAGCAGCTTAGCAGGGCCAGCCCAGCCCCAGCATTTT.

The V and J genes are TRBV3-1 and TRBJ2-1; TRBD1 matches 9 bases. Trimming removed 6 bases from V and 2 bases from J; junction bases left unmatched: 8. In germline, CDR1 is LGHDT, CDR2 YNNKEL (reference sequence). This CDR3 contains 16 residues. The CDR3 here is CASSHTRDRAYNEQFF. In nucleotides, the CDR3 is TGTGCCAGCAGTCACACCCGGGACAGGGCCTACAATGAGCAGTTCTTC.

This chain links TRBV7-9 with TRBJ2-3; 13 nucleotides match TRBD2. The V gene's germline CDR1 is SEHNR and CDR2 FQNEAQ (reference sequence). There are 17 residues in the CDR3. Losses at the gene ends were 5 bases for V and 4 bases for J; bases not matched to a gene: 9. The DNA for the CDR3 is TGTGCCAGCAGCAGAATGACTAGCGGGAGGTTCGCAGATACGCAGTATTTT. Its protein product is CASSRMTSGRFADTQYF.

The genes are TRBV20-1 and TRBJ2-1; a weak D match, TRBD2 (5 bases). V was cut by 5 bases and J by 6 bases, with 11 bases left in between. The CDR3 totals 12 residues. The germline CDR1 and CDR2 sequences are DFQATT and SNEGSKA (reference sequence). Written as DNA, the CDR3 is TGCAGTGCTGGATCTAGCTTCAATGAGCAGTTCTTC. This encodes CSAGSSFNEQFF.